The present T cell receptor (beta chain) was sequenced within a study of early T cells in non-severe SARS-CoV-2 infection. Study-level information: Sequencing was performed on bulk RNA from unsorted whole blood, leaving chains unpaired. Findings and limits, study-wide: Sequences matched to VDJdb favored anti-spike CD8 responses, while private and CD4 specificities were missed.

The sample holds a few counts of this clonotype. What it binds is unknown. CDR3 length equals 19 residues. cDNA molecules, individually, were tagged with unique molecular identifiers. TCRdb reanalysed the 5' RACE reads using MiXCR and keeps one entry per CDR3 protein. The table includes 60,000 or so distinct CDR3 sequences, approximately 10% detected once. The chain employs TRBV21-1 and TRBJ2-5; no check of the table's D call, TRBD2, against the DNA was made. TRBV21-1 counts as a pseudogene. This specimen consisted of whole blood, obtained at baseline. The receptor was isolated from an adult who was a healthcare worker with PCR-confirmed SARS-CoV-2 infection or an uninfected control (not recorded which). The CDR3 protein is CASSKVGHKLLAGVETQYF. CDR3 DNA: TGTGCCAGCAGCAAAGTCGGACACAAGTTACTAGCGGGAGTTGAGACCCAGTACTTC.